This entry is about one T cell receptor (beta chain). Its specificity is unknown. The junction had 9 bases not matched to a gene; V was cut back by 2 bases and J by 4 bases. The length of the CDR3 is 16 residues. CDR1 is MNHEY, CDR2 SVGEGT, per germline. The sample originates from a study of T cell responses to AZD1222 COVID-19 vaccine. Generated by immunoSEQ multiplex PCR, the TCRdb table keeps only in-frame clones and is missing some. The sample yields tens of thousands of clones, 85% to 95% seen once. Whole-study findings and limits: Spike was spanned by vaccine-associated CD4 TCRs, with dominance at 160-218 and 743-854. Increased Spike-specific TCR breadth and depth were observed after two AZD1222 doses.

This material consisted of peripheral blood, taken 28 days after the second AZD1222 dose. This receptor was obtained from an adult who received the AZD1222 COVID-19 vaccine. This chain links TRBV6-2 or TRBV6-3 with TRBJ2-3; 7 nucleotides line up with TRBD2. CDR3: CASSYQPPTSPDTQYF. CDR3 bases: TGTGCCAGCAGTTACCAACCCCCGACTAGCCCAGATACGCAGTATTTT.